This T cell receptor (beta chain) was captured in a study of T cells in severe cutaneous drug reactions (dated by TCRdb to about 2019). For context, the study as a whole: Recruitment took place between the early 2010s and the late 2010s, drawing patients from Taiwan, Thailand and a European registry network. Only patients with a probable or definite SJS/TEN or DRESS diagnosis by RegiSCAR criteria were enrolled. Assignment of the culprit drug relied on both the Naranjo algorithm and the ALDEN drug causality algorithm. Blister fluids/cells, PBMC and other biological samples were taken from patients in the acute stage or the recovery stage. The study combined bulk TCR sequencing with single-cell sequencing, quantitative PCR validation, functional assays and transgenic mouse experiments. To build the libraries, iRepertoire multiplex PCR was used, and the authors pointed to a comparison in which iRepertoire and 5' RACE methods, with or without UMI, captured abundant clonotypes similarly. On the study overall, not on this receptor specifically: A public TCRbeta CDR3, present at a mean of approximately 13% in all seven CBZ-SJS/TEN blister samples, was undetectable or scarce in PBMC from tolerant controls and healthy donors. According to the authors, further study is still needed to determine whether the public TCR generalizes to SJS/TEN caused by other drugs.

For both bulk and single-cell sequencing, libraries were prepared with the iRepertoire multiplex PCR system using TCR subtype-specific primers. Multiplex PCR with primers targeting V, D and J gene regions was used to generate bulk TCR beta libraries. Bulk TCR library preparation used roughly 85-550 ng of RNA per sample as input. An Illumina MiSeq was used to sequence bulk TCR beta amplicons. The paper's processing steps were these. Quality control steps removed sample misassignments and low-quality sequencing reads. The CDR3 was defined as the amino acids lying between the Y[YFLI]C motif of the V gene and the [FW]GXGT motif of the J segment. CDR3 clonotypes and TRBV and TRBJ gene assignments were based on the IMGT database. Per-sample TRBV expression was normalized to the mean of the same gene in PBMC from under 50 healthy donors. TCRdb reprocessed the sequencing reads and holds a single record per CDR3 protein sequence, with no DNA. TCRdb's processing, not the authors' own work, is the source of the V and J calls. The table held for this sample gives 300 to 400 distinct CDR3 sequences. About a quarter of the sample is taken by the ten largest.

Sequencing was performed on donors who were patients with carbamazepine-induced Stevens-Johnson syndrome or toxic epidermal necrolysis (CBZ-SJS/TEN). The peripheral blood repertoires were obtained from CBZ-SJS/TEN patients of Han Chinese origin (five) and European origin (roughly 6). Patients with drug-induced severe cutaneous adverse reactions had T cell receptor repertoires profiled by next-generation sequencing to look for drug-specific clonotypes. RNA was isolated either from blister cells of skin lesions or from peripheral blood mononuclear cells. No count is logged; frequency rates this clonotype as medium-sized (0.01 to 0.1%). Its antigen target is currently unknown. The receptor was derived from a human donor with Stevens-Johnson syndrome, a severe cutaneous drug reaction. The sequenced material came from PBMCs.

CDR3 region: CASSSRTSRLGTYEQYF. Here the chain combines TRBV19 and TRBJ2-7; no DNA is available, so the TRBD2 call from TCRdb remains unchecked. The CDR3 contains 17 residues, cysteine and phenylalanine counted. No DNA is given. CDR1 and CDR2 are read off the germline V gene (reference sequence) as LNHDA and SQIVND.